These 30 T cell receptor beta chains share one sample of origin, sequenced in a study of cytomegalovirus exposure and HLA in healthy donors. With 60 Vbeta and 13 Jbeta primers, the PCR was carried out. Assay: immunoSEQ multiplex PCR; the TCRdb copy retains only in-frame clones and omits some. This sample carries 170,000 or so clones, 84% of them seen once, and the ten largest clones take less than 0.4%. Sample: PBMCs. The receptors were sampled from a boy between 2 and 15 years old in good health and CMV-seronegative.

The chain combines TRBV7-9 with TRBJ2-1; D gene uncertain. The CDR3 length is 15 residues. The V end was cut by 3 bases, the J end by 3 bases, with 12 bases between. CDR1 SEHNR and CDR2 FQNEAQ come from the germline V gene (reference sequence). This chain's CDR3 is CASSLGLSVYNEQFF. CDR3 sequence (DNA): TGTGCCAGCAGCTTGGGCCTTTCGGTCTACAATGAGCAGTTCTTC.

A few counts support this clone. This chain links TRBV6-6 with TRBJ1-5; D might be TRBD1 (5 bases). V lost 7 bases and J 2 bases, leaving 12 bases between the germline ends. CDR3 length: 14 amino acids. CDR1 and CDR2 from the germline V gene are MNHNY and SVGAGI (reference sequence). CDR3 DNA sequence: TGTGCCAGCATTACCGGGGGAGGCAATCAGCCCCAGCATTTT. Protein: CASITGGGNQPQHF.

A single count supports this clone. This sequence joins TRBV4-1 and TRBJ2-5; the D gene is possibly TRBD2 (6 bases). TRBJ2-7 matches the DNA end more closely, so the J call is doubtful. Germline V lookup: CDR1 MGHRA, CDR2 YSYEKL. This CDR3 is built from 15 residues. CDR3 in amino acids: CASSQPQRASYEQYF. CDR3 in DNA: TGCGCCAGCAGCCAACCCCAGCGGGCCTCCTACGAGCAGTACTTC.

The V gene is TRBV27, the J gene TRBJ2-7; TRBD2 matches at 8 bases. The CDR3 loop spans 13 amino acids. V shed 4 bases and J 2 bases; nucleotides not matched to a gene: 1. Looked up from germline, CDR1 is MNHEY and CDR2 is SMNVEV (reference sequence). CDR3 residues: CASSSGLAYEQYF. The CDR3, as DNA: TGTGCCAGCAGTTCGGGACTAGCCTACGAGCAGTACTTC.

This clone has just one count. The rearrangement links TRBV4-1 to TRBJ2-1; 14 bases fit TRBD2. This CDR3 has 21 residues. The germline gives CDR1 MGHRA, CDR2 YSYEKL. The J segment lost 2 bases and the V segment lost 0 bases, leaving 12 bases of the junction unmatched. CDR3 loop: CASSQEKGLAGEKGAYNEQFF. Written as DNA, the CDR3 is TGCGCCAGCAGCCAAGAGAAGGGACTAGCGGGGGAGAAGGGCGCCTACAATGAGCAGTTCTTC.

The chain recombines TRBV2 with TRBJ1-2; 7 bases align to TRBD1. J was trimmed by 0 bases and V by 7 bases; bases with no gene match: 5. The germline CDR1 and CDR2 sequences are SNHLY and FYNNEI. The CDR3 is 14 amino acids. CDR3 protein: CASIGDSTNYGYTF. CDR3 nucleotides: TGTGCCAGCATTGGGGACAGTACTAACTATGGCTACACCTTC.

This chain uses TRBV5-1 with TRBJ2-3, with a tentative D call TRBD2 (6 bases). CDR1 is SGHRS, CDR2 YFSETQ, per germline. With 4 bases removed from V and 2 bases from J, the gap between germline ends came to 17 bases. The CDR3 loop spans 16 amino acids. The CDR3 loop reads CASSPGGRQITDTQYF. The CDR3 bases are TGCGCCAGCAGCCCCGGGGGACGGCAGATCACAGATACGCAGTATTTT.

The chain uses TRBV28 and TRBJ2-7; possibly TRBD2 for D (5 bases). Germline V lookup: CDR1 MDHEN, CDR2 SYDVKM. The CDR3 is made up of 15 amino acids. V gave up 1 base and J gave up 2 bases, with 12 bases separating them. This CDR3 reads CASSLFGAVTYEQYF. CDR3 DNA sequence: TGTGCCAGCAGTTTATTCGGAGCGGTGACCTACGAGCAGTACTTC.

The chain is built from TRBV4-1 and TRBJ2-7, with 9 nucleotides matching TRBD1. CDR3 size: 15 residues. V dropped 4 bases and J dropped 5; count of bases not matched to a gene: 9. Germline V lookup: CDR1 MGHRA, CDR2 YSYEKL. This CDR3 is CASSRPGQGSHEQYF. The CDR3 nucleotides are TGCGCCAGCAGCCGACCGGGACAGGGATCCCACGAGCAGTACTTC.

The V call is TRBV5-1, the J call TRBJ2-5; 9 bases match TRBD2. The germline V gene encodes CDR1 SGHRS and CDR2 YFSETQ. The trim removed 5 bases at V and 4 bases at J, leaving 21 bases unmatched. The CDR3 length is 19 residues. DNA of the CDR3: TGCGCCAGCAGAGGGGCAGAGTTGGGACTAGCCCCGGGAGGAGAGACCCAGTACTTC. The encoded protein is CASRGAELGLAPGGETQYF.

The chain couples TRBV7-6 to TRBJ1-1, with D hard to call. Germline loops: CDR1 SGHVS, CDR2 FNYEAQ. V dropped 5 bases and J dropped 4 bases, with 14 bases sitting between them. The CDR3 covers 14 residues. This CDR3 is CASSPTAGSTEAFF. The CDR3 nucleotides are TGTGCCAGCAGCCCCACCGCCGGGAGCACTGAAGCTTTCTTT.

The count of this clone is one. The chain joins TRBV5-4 to TRBJ1-4, with TRBD1 as a possible D gene (5 bases). V was cut by 0 bases and J by 7 bases, with 10 bases left in between. Germline CDR1 SGHNT, CDR2 YYREEE (reference sequence). The CDR3 runs to 14 residues. The DNA for the CDR3 is TGTGCCAGCAGCTTGGATCGGACAACTGAAAAACTGTTTTTT. Its protein product is CASSLDRTTEKLFF.

V and J are TRBV6-1 and TRBJ1-5, with TRBD1 identical over 11 bases. The CDR3 is 15 amino acids. Trimming at V came to 5 bases and at J to 4 bases, leaving 4 bases not matched to a gene. Germline V gene data show CDR1 as MNHNS and CDR2 as SASEGT. Here the CDR3 DNA reads TGTGCCAGCAGTCGGTGGGACAGGGGGAATCAGCCCCAGCATTTT. Amino acid sequence: CASSRWDRGNQPQHF.

The chain carries TRBV19 and TRBJ1-3, with D unclear. Germline CDR1 and CDR2: LNHDA and SQIVND (reference sequence). Deletions cut 3 bases from V and 4 bases from J, with 7 bases between. This CDR3 is built from 13 residues. The CDR3 protein is CASSMSRGNTIYF. The CDR3 DNA reads TGTGCCAGTAGTATGTCCCGGGGAAACACCATATATTTT.

The chain couples TRBV21-1 to TRBJ2-1; the listed D gene, TRBD2, was not tested against the DNA. TRBV21-1 is a pseudogene. This CDR3 region has 15 residues. The CDR3 DNA is TGTGCCAGCAGCACCGGGTCCCCCAACAACAATGAGCAGTTCTTC. This encodes CASSTGSPNNNEQFF.

The V gene is TRBV7-9, the J gene TRBJ2-7; D is unresolved. The V gene's germline CDR1 is SEHNR and CDR2 FQNEAQ (reference sequence). The germline V and J ends were trimmed by 1 base and 1 base, with 8 bases remaining between them. The CDR3 totals 14 residues. In DNA form, the CDR3 reads TGTGCCAGCAGCTTAGTTGAGGCGTCCTACGAGCAGTACTTC. This gives the protein CASSLVEASYEQYF.

V gene TRBV4-1 combines with J gene TRBJ2-7, with 9 nucleotides matching TRBD2. The CDR3 is 15 residues long. CDR1 and CDR2 from the germline V gene are MGHRA and YSYEKL. V lost 2 bases and J lost 7; bases outside the gene matches: 9. CDR3: CASSQPVAGVKEQYF. The CDR3, as DNA: TGCGCCAGCAGCCAACCCGTAGCGGGAGTAAAAGAGCAGTACTTC.

This chain joins TRBV5-1 and TRBJ2-5; D is undetermined. Trimming cost V 0 bases and J 2 bases, with 11 bases left between them. In germline, CDR1 is SGHRS, CDR2 YFSETQ. The CDR3 loop spans 15 amino acids. The CDR3 protein is CASSLAAAQQETQYF. The CDR3, as DNA: TGCGCCAGCAGCTTGGCCGCGGCCCAACAAGAGACCCAGTACTTC.

CDR3 sequence reads: CASSVGLVHRDYNEQFF. The CDR3 DNA reads TGTGCCAGCAGCGTAGGATTGGTACACAGGGATTACAATGAGCAGTTCTTC. The genes are TRBV9 and TRBJ2-1; perhaps TRBD1 as D (6 bases). Germline V lookup: CDR1 SGDLS, CDR2 YYNGEE. The CDR3 is made up of 17 amino acids. Trimming removed 0 bases at V and 4 bases at J, with 17 bases between.

This chain connects TRBV29-1 to TRBJ1-1; 8 bases fit TRBD1. V lost 8 bases, J lost 5 bases, and 4 bases stayed unmatched. The CDR3 is made up of 11 amino acids. Looked up from germline, CDR1 is SQVTM and CDR2 is ANQGSEA. The CDR3 region has the DNA TGCAGCACCCGGACAGGGACTGAAGCTTTCTTT. Protein: CSTRTGTEAFF.

This chain joins TRBV28 and TRBJ2-1, with TRBD2 matching 7 bases. Unmatched junction bases numbered 11, after V lost 6 bases and J lost 3 bases. This CDR3 is 16 amino acids long. The germline CDR1 and CDR2 sequences are MDHEN and SYDVKM. CDR3 protein: CASSSSGLGVYNEQFF. CDR3 sequence (DNA): TGTGCCAGCAGCTCCTCCGGACTAGGGGTCTACAATGAGCAGTTCTTC.

The rearrangement uses TRBV10-3 and TRBJ1-4; D is undetermined. Germline-derived CDR1 and CDR2 are ENHRY and SYGVKD. The germline V and J ends were trimmed by 0 bases and 3 bases, with 8 bases remaining between them. CDR3 size: 15 residues. The CDR3: CAISESVQSNEKLFF. Here the CDR3 DNA reads TGTGCCATCAGTGAGTCGGTACAGTCTAATGAAAAACTGTTTTTT.

This chain connects TRBV30 to TRBJ2-5; 7 bases fit TRBD2. This CDR3 is built from 14 residues. V lost 1 base to trimming and J lost 1 base; unmatched junction nucleotides: 3. CDR1 is GTSNPN, CDR2 SVGIG, per germline (reference sequence). The CDR3 is CAWSAGTIQETQYF. For the CDR3, the DNA is TGTGCCTGGAGTGCCGGGACTATCCAAGAGACCCAGTACTTC.

The CDR3 DNA follows: TGCGCCAGCAGTCGGCCAATCCCAGGGGGCGGACACGAGCAGTACTTC. Protein product: CASSRPIPGGGHEQYF. This rearrangement joins TRBV10-2 to TRBJ2-7; the match to TRBD1 covers 8 bases. Per the germline V gene, CDR1 is WSHSY and CDR2 is SAAADI. There are 16 residues in the CDR3. Trimming at V came to 5 bases and at J to 5 bases, leaving 14 bases not matched to a gene.

The rearrangement uses TRBV7-9 and TRBJ2-7; D might be TRBD2 (7 bases). The CDR3 has 16 amino acids. CDR1 SEHNR and CDR2 FQNEAQ come from the germline V gene (reference sequence). Trimming pared 4 bases from V and 0 bases from J, leaving 16 bases between. For the CDR3, the DNA is TGTGCCAGCAGCTCCCTAGGGGGAGGGCCCTCCTACGAGCAGTACTTC. This encodes CASSSLGGGPSYEQYF.

CDR3 coding DNA: TGTGCCAGCTCTCAGCTTGGGACTGAGTATGGGGATACGCAGTATTTT. Amino acids: CASSQLGTEYGDTQYF. The chain is built from TRBV18 and TRBJ2-3; perhaps TRBD2 as D (6 bases). Germline CDR1 and CDR2: KGHSH and LQKENI. CDR3 length: 16 amino acids. Trimming removed 6 bases at V and 6 bases at J, with 22 bases between.

V gene TRBV27 combines with J gene TRBJ2-3, with TRBD2 matching 12 bases. With 10 bases clipped from V and 0 bases from J, the junction kept 5 bases outside the gene matches. There are 15 residues in the CDR3. Germline V gene sequence: CDR1 MNHEY, CDR2 SMNVEV (reference sequence). The CDR3 DNA is TGTGCCACCAGAGGACTAGCGGGGAGCACAGATACGCAGTATTTT. Translating gives CATRGLAGSTDTQYF.

V is TRBV6-5 and J is TRBJ1-5; TRBD1 aligns across 8 bases. The CDR3 is 14 residues long. The trim removed 5 bases at V and 4 bases at J, leaving 4 bases unmatched. The V gene's germline CDR1 is MNHEY and CDR2 SVGAGI. CDR3 DNA sequence: TGTGCCAGCAGTGACAGACAGGGGAATCAGCCCCAGCATTTT. This encodes CASSDRQGNQPQHF.

The chain joins TRBV6-5 to TRBJ2-3; 9 bases line up with TRBD2. The V gene end was trimmed by 0 bases and the J gene end by 3 bases; junction bases not matched to a gene: 4. There are 16 residues in the CDR3. The germline CDR1 and CDR2 sequences are MNHEY and SVGAGI. CDR3 region: CASSYSASGITDTQYF. The CDR3 DNA is TGTGCCAGCAGTTACTCAGCTAGCGGGATAACAGATACGCAGTATTTT.

The rearrangement uses TRBV27 and TRBJ2-2, with TRBD2 matching over 9 bases. V was clipped by 5 bases and J by 4 bases; unmatched bases: 5. The V gene's germline CDR1 is MNHEY and CDR2 SMNVEV (reference sequence). The CDR3 totals 15 residues. CDR3 DNA: TGTGCCAGCAGTCCGGGACTAGCCCTCACCGGGGAGCTGTTTTTT. Translated: CASSPGLALTGELFF.